The 15 T cell receptor beta chains given below trace back to one sample, sequenced in a study of cytomegalovirus exposure and HLA in healthy donors. PCR primers comprised 60 Vbeta and 13 Jbeta primers. The assay was immunoSEQ multiplex PCR, and TCRdb's table has in-frame clones only and misses some. There are some 100,000 clones in the sample; over 70% occur only once, and 10% lies in the top ten. Sequencing used PBMCs. The receptors derive from a man aged 45-60 years in good health and CMV-seronegative.

This clone has only a few counts. This chain joins TRBV5-1 and TRBJ2-1; D may be TRBD2 (6 bases). From germline, CDR1 is SGHRS and CDR2 YFSETQ. The CDR3 spans 15 residues. V lost 0 bases to trimming and J lost 4 bases, with 11 bases between them. The CDR3 bases are TGCGCCAGCAGCTTGGCGGAGGGACTTTACAATGAGCAGTTCTTC. It yields the protein CASSLAEGLYNEQFF.

This clone was counted a few times. The chain links TRBV27 to TRBJ2-7, with TRBD2 matching over 7 bases. CDR3 length equals 16 residues. With 8 bases clipped from V and 2 bases from J, the junction kept 15 bases outside the gene matches. Germline-derived CDR1 and CDR2 are MNHEY and SMNVEV (reference sequence). CDR3 region: CASCPERGRVAYEQYF. The CDR3 DNA reads as TGTGCCAGCTGCCCCGAGAGAGGGAGGGTCGCCTACGAGCAGTACTTC.

The rearrangement joins TRBV4-3 to TRBJ1-3, with D uncertain. CDR1 is LGHNA, CDR2 YSLEER, per germline. The V and J ends lost 1 base and 2 bases respectively, with 9 bases between them. The CDR3 is 15 amino acids. The CDR3 sequence is CASSQGRSPGNTIYF. CDR3 nucleotide sequence: TGCGCCAGCAGCCAAGGCAGGTCCCCTGGAAACACCATATATTTT.

The rearrangement links TRBV23-1 to TRBJ2-1, with 10 positions matching TRBD2. Being an ORF, TRBV23-1 has a function that is uncertain. The J segment lost 6 bases and the V segment lost 3 bases, leaving 8 bases of the junction unmatched. The CDR3 extends over 16 amino acids. The CDR3 loop is CASSHLLAGVRNEQFF. CDR3 DNA: TGCGCCAGCAGTCACCTCCTAGCGGGAGTTCGCAATGAGCAGTTCTTC.

A note on this clone: Additional DNA sequences in this sample encode the identical CDR3. V usage is TRBV25-1 and J usage is TRBJ1-1; no clear D. Trimming removed 0 bases at V and 5 bases at J, with 7 bases between. The CDR3 is made up of 13 amino acids. Germline V gene sequence: CDR1 MGHDK, CDR2 SYGVNS. In DNA, the CDR3 is TGTGCCAGCAGTGAATATCTCGAGACTGAAGCTTTCTTT. This gives the protein CASSEYLETEAFF.

This chain links TRBV11-2 with TRBJ1-2; D is perhaps TRBD1 (6 bases). The ends were cut back, 6 bases at V and 2 bases at J, with 16 bases in the middle. The CDR3 covers 15 residues. CDR1 is SGHAT and CDR2 is FQNNGV in the germline V gene. CDR3 loop: CASRLDGQTNYGYTF. DNA for the CDR3: TGTGCCAGCAGACTCGATGGACAGACCAACTATGGCTACACCTTC.

This chain connects TRBV7-2 to TRBJ1-2, with D possibly TRBD1 on 5 matching bases. Per the germline V gene, CDR1 is SGHTA and CDR2 is FQGNSA. V lost 1 base and J 6 bases, leaving 12 bases between the germline ends. The CDR3 loop spans 14 amino acids. In nucleotides, the CDR3 is TGTGCCAGCAGCTTAGTTAACAGGAACCATGGCTACACCTTC. This codes for CASSLVNRNHGYTF. Variable domain in full (rest from reference TRBV7-2 and TRBJ1-2): GAGVSQSPSNKVTEKGKDVELRCDPISGHTALYWYRQSLGQGLEFLIYFQGNSAPDKSGLPSDRFSAERTGGSVSTLTIQRTQQEDSAVYLCASSLVNRNHGYTFGSGTRLTVV.

The chain couples TRBV2 to TRBJ1-6, with D possibly matching TRBD1 (6 bases). This CDR3 is built from 14 residues. V was trimmed by 6 bases and J by 6 bases, leaving 12 bases between them. CDR1 and CDR2 from the germline V gene are SNHLY and FYNNEI. CDR3 nucleotide sequence: TGTGCCAGCAGAAGACAGGCCGTTAATTCACCCCTCCACTTT. Protein product: CASRRQAVNSPLHF.

A few counts support this clone. The J gene is TRBJ2-7, the V gene TRBV27; perhaps TRBD1 as D (6 bases). This CDR3 region has 12 residues. The germline V gene encodes CDR1 MNHEY and CDR2 SMNVEV (reference sequence). With 6 bases removed from V and 7 bases from J, the gap between germline ends came to 13 bases. The CDR3 DNA is TGTGCCAGCAGCCCAAGAAGGGGGGAGCAGTACTTC. Translating it yields CASSPRRGEQYF.

This clone was detected a few times. V is TRBV7-9 and J is TRBJ2-6; TRBD1 agrees at 8 bases. The CDR3 is 14 amino acids. Unmatched junction bases numbered 1, after V lost 9 bases and J lost 0 bases. The germline V gene encodes CDR1 SEHNR and CDR2 FQNEAQ (reference sequence). Here the CDR3 reads CASDRGSGANVLTF. The CDR3 DNA reads as TGTGCCAGTGACAGGGGCTCTGGGGCCAACGTCCTGACTTTC.

The J gene is TRBJ1-5, the V gene TRBV2, with D perhaps TRBD1 (6 bases). V was cut by 8 bases and J by 5 bases, with 13 bases left in between. CDR1 and CDR2 (germline): SNHLY, FYNNEI. The length of the CDR3 is 13 residues. CDR3 sequence reads: CASQREGDQPQHF. As DNA, the CDR3 is TGTGCCAGCCAACGCGAGGGGGATCAGCCCCAGCATTTT.

This sequence joins TRBV9 and TRBJ2-1; TRBD2 agrees at 10 bases. CDR3 length equals 15 residues. Trimming cost V 3 bases and J 4 bases; bases outside gene matches: 4. The germline CDR1 and CDR2 sequences are SGDLS and YYNGEE. In DNA, the CDR3 is TGTGCCAGCAGCGCAACTAGCGGGGTATACAATGAGCAGTTCTTC. Its protein product is CASSATSGVYNEQFF. Variable domain in full (rest from reference TRBV9 and TRBJ2-1): DSGVTQTPKHLITATGQRVTLRCSPRSGDLSVYWYQQSLDQGLQFLIQYYNGEERAKGNILERFSAQQFPDLHSELNLSSLELGDSALYFCASSATSGVYNEQFFGPGTRLTVL.

The J gene is TRBJ2-3, the V gene TRBV25-1; D is unresolved. Trimming removed 6 bases at V and 1 base at J, with 17 bases between. Looked up from germline, CDR1 is MGHDK and CDR2 is SYGVNS. There are 16 residues in the CDR3. The DNA of the CDR3 is TGTGCCAGCAGCGAGACCCGACTCCCCGGCACAGATACGCAGTATTTT. Encoded protein: CASSETRLPGTDTQYF.

The V gene is TRBV7-2, the J gene TRBJ1-4; TRBD1 agrees at 7 bases. The germline V gene encodes CDR1 SGHTA and CDR2 FQGNSA. V was clipped by 4 bases and J by 7 bases; unmatched bases: 6. The CDR3 is made up of 14 amino acids. The CDR3 spells CASSSPGGSEKLFF. CDR3 in DNA: TGTGCCAGCAGCTCGCCAGGGGGATCTGAAAAACTGTTTTTT.

This clone was seen more than once but under ten times. The chain uses TRBV5-1 and TRBJ2-5, with 12 bases identical to TRBD1. The J segment lost 4 bases and the V segment lost 3 bases, leaving 4 bases of the junction unmatched. The CDR3 totals 15 residues. Germline V gene sequence: CDR1 SGHRS, CDR2 YFSETQ. CDR3 nucleotides: TGCGCCAGCAGCTCGGGACAGGGGGCGGGAGAGACCCAGTACTTC. This codes for CASSSGQGAGETQYF.